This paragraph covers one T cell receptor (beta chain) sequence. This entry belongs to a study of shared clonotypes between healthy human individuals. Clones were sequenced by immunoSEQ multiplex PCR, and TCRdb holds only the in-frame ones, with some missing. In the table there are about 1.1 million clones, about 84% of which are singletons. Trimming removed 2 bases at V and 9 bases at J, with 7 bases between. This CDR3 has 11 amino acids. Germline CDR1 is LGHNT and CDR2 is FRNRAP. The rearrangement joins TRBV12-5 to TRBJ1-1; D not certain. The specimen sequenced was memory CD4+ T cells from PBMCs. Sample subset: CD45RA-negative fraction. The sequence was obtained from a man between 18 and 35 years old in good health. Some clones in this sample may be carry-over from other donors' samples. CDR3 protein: CASGLNRKAFF. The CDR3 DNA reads TGTGCTAGTGGTTTGAACAGAAAAGCTTTCTTT.